Below, 31 T cell receptor beta chains from the same sample are listed, as sequenced in a study of read filtering for tumor transcriptome and immune sequencing. Molecular barcoded adaptors covering alpha/delta and beta/gamma chains were used on roughly 400 ng RNA. TCRdb passed the reads through MiXCR, listing each CDR3 protein once. Of more than 45,000 distinct CDR3 sequences detected, roughly 19% appear once; the ten largest clones hold approximately 15%. Sequenced material: a population of CD138-negative cells sorted from bone marrow. The receptors originated from a donor aged 40 or older with multiple myeloma.

In the case of this clonotype: Given a much more abundant clone one base away, this may be a read error. The chain is built from TRBV7-2 and TRBJ1-2; D is undetermined. The J call is doubtful: the DNA matches TRBJ2-4 better. Germline loops: CDR1 SGHTA, CDR2 FQGNSA. The CDR3 consists of 12 residues. In DNA, the CDR3 is TGTGCCAGCAGCCCTGCAGAAATCATTCAGTACTTC. It specifies CASSPAEIIQYF.

This clonotype was counted only a few times. This could be a read error, since a much larger clone is one nucleotide away. V and J are TRBV6-2 or TRBV6-3 and TRBJ2-7; TRBD2 might be the D (7 bases). The CDR3 covers 14 residues. Per the germline V gene, CDR1 is MNHEY and CDR2 is SVGEGT. V was trimmed by 2 bases and J by 2 bases, leaving 10 bases between them. CDR3 sequence (DNA): TGTGCCAGCAGTTACCCGGGGGGCCCCTACGAGCAGTACTTC. Translated, it gives CASSYPGGPYEQYF.

This clonotype showed up many times. The chain couples TRBV24-1 to TRBJ2-3, with D hard to call. V was pared by 4 bases and J by 3 bases, with 16 bases between. The CDR3 contains 16 residues. Germline V CDR1 and CDR2: KGHDR, SFDVKD. The CDR3 DNA sequence: TGTGCCACCAGTGACGTAAGGACCCGGACGACAGATACGCAGTATTTT. Encoded protein: CATSDVRTRTTDTQYF.

This clonotype was found a few times. This chain connects TRBV29-1 to TRBJ1-1; 7 bases are shared with TRBD1. The V segment lost 7 bases and the J segment 6 bases; nucleotides outside the gene matches: 5. Germline V gene lookup returns CDR1 SQVTM and CDR2 ANQGSEA. There are 11 residues in the CDR3. The DNA of the CDR3 is TGCAGCGCCCTGGGGACAGCTGAAGCTTTCTTT. Protein sequence: CSALGTAEAFF.

The rearrangement joins TRBV5-1 to TRBJ1-5, with 8 nucleotides matching TRBD1. From germline, CDR1 is SGHRS and CDR2 YFSETQ. The junction had 1 base not matched to a gene; V was cut back by 3 bases and J by 5 bases. This CDR3 spans 13 amino acids. This CDR3 reads CASSWDRHQPQHF. The CDR3 DNA sequence: TGCGCCAGCAGCTGGGACAGGCATCAGCCCCAGCATTTT.

CDR3 loop: CASSDLLGTNSPLHF. The CDR3, as DNA: TGTGCCAGCAGCGACCTGTTGGGGACAAATTCACCCCTCCACTTT. This rearrangement joins TRBV2 to TRBJ1-6; a weak D match, TRBD1 (6 bases). V shed 6 bases and J shed 7 bases, with 16 bases lying between them. The CDR3 covers 15 residues. The V gene's germline CDR1 is SNHLY and CDR2 FYNNEI.

This clonotype was picked up one time. A far larger clone is one base from this, pointing to a likely read error. The CDR3 DNA sequence: TGTGCCAGCAGTTCCGGGACAGGGGAGTACGGGCAGTACTTC. Protein product: CASSSGTGEYGQYF. This sequence joins TRBV12-3 or TRBV12-4 and TRBJ2-7; TRBD1 matches at 10 bases. This CDR3 spans 14 amino acids.

In this sample, this clonotype turned up many times. The rearrangement links TRBV5-4 to TRBJ2-5; D perhaps matches TRBD1 (6 bases). V was trimmed by 5 bases and J by 2 bases, leaving 10 bases between them. The CDR3 spans 13 residues. Germline lookup yields CDR1 SGHNT and CDR2 YYREEE (reference sequence). This CDR3 is CASSSGQQETQYF. The CDR3 DNA sequence: TGTGCCAGCAGTTCCGGACAGCAAGAGACCCAGTACTTC. Based on the CDR3 plus reference TRBV5-4 and TRBJ2-5, the full variable domain is ETGVTQSPTHLIKTRGQQVTLRCSSQSGHNTVSWYQQALGQGPQFIFQYYREEENGRGNFPPRFSGLQFPNYSSELNVNALELDDSALYLCASSSGQQETQYFGPGTRLLVL.

There are many counts of this clonotype. V is TRBV2 and J is TRBJ1-5, with a weak D call TRBD1 (6 bases). V was clipped by 2 bases and J by 5 bases, with 10 bases between them. The CDR3 has 14 amino acids. Per the germline V gene, CDR1 is SNHLY and CDR2 is FYNNEI. In DNA form, the CDR3 reads TGTGCCAGCAGTGAAAATCAGGGGTATCAGCCCCAGCATTTT. Protein sequence: CASSENQGYQPQHF.

This clonotype has more than one count but fewer than ten. Given a much more abundant clone one base away, this may be a read error. J is TRBJ1-5 and V is TRBV7-9; D ambiguous. Germline loops: CDR1 SEHNR, CDR2 FQNEAQ (reference sequence). The V end was cut by 1 base, the J end by 1 base, with 8 bases between. This CDR3 has 15 residues. CDR3: CASSLGGVSNQPQHF. CDR3 coding DNA: TGTGCCAGCAGCTTAGGAGGAGTCAGCAATCAGCCCCAGCATTTT.

This clonotype was seen many times. The DNA of the CDR3 is TGTGCCAGCAGTTTTCCCCCAGGGAGGTTAGCCTCTGGGGCCAACGTCCTGACTTTC. It encodes CASSFPPGRLASGANVLTF. V gene TRBV28 combines with J gene TRBJ2-6; TRBD2 might be the D (6 bases). CDR1 and CDR2 (germline): MDHEN, SYDVKM. The CDR3 runs 19 residues. Deletions cut 3 bases from V and 0 bases from J, with 18 bases between.

Only a few counts were recorded for this clonotype. The V and J genes are TRBV12-3 or TRBV12-4 and TRBJ2-7, with D perhaps TRBD2 (7 bases). V lost 4 bases and J 0 bases, leaving 22 bases between the germline ends. The CDR3 covers 18 residues. The CDR3 is CASSSDSSLSGSSYEQYF. CDR3 sequence (DNA): TGTGCCAGCAGTTCGGACAGCTCACTTAGCGGGTCCTCCTACGAGCAGTACTTC.

In the case of this clonotype: One end of the junction is discordant with germline, which a read error may explain. The genes are TRBV30 and TRBJ2-3, with TRBD2 identical over 8 bases. Germline V gene sequence: CDR1 GTSNPN, CDR2 SVGIG (reference sequence). CDR3 length equals 14 residues. The CDR3 DNA reads as TGCGCCGGGACTAGACTAGGCGGCCCTGTGGCGCAGTATTTT. Its translation: CAGTRLGGPVAQYF. Looking up the rest from reference TRBV30 and TRBJ2-3 gives the full variable domain: SQTIHQWPATLVQPVGSPLSLECTVEGTSNPNLYWYRQAAGRGLQLLFYSVGIGQISSEVPQNLSASRPQDRQFILSSKKLLLSDSGFYLCAGTRLGGPVAQYFGPGTRLTVL.

This clonotype has ten or more counts. One end of the junction does not line up with germline, which may come from a read error. CDR3 loop: CATSDVDQPQHF. The CDR3 region has the DNA TGTGCCACAAGTGATGTTGACCAGCCCCAGCATTTT. V usage is TRBV24-1 and J usage is TRBJ1-5; D is unclear. The length of the CDR3 is 12 residues. Germline lookup yields CDR1 KGHDR and CDR2 SFDVKD.

This clonotype was observed many times. The chain links TRBV27 to TRBJ2-7; 7 positions agree with TRBD2. Unmatched junction bases numbered 24, after V lost 7 bases and J lost 12 bases. There are 16 residues in the CDR3. The germline CDR1 and CDR2 sequences are MNHEY and SMNVEV (reference sequence). The CDR3 nucleotides read TGTGCCAGCACCCTGAGGAGCGGGAATACTCCCCTACATTTGTACTTC. It codes for CASTLRSGNTPLHLYF.

This clonotype appeared many times. The chain employs TRBV5-1 and TRBJ2-1, with D possibly matching TRBD1 (5 bases). The germline V gene encodes CDR1 SGHRS and CDR2 YFSETQ. Deletions cut 3 bases from V and 4 bases from J, with 8 bases between. This CDR3 comprises 13 residues. The CDR3 region has the DNA TGCGCCAGCAGCTGGACATATTACAATGAGCAGTTCTTC. The encoded protein is CASSWTYYNEQFF.

This clonotype was seen a handful of times. This chain connects TRBV5-1 to TRBJ1-1; TRBD1 matches 7 bases. CDR3 length equals 16 residues. Germline values: CDR1 SGHRS, CDR2 YFSETQ. V was clipped by 4 bases and J by 0 bases; unmatched bases: 9. The CDR3 nucleotides are TGCGCCAGCAGCCGAGGACAGGCCAATTTGAACACTGAAGCTTTCTTT. Translating it yields CASSRGQANLNTEAFF.

Ten or more counts support this clonotype. The J gene is TRBJ1-1, the V gene TRBV6-4; TRBD1 agrees at 9 bases. This CDR3 is built from 17 residues. Per germline, CDR1 MRHNA and CDR2 SNTAGT. V gave up 8 bases and J gave up 0 bases; unmatched junction bases: 13. The CDR3 reads CASRLTGGSGLNTEAFF. The DNA for the CDR3 is TGTGCCAGCCGATTGACAGGGGGTAGCGGCTTGAACACTGAAGCTTTCTTT.

Ten or more counts support this clonotype. V and J are TRBV7-9 and TRBJ2-1; 7 nucleotides match TRBD1. CDR3 length equals 17 residues. Germline loops: CDR1 SEHNR, CDR2 FQNEAQ (reference sequence). V gave up 5 bases and J gave up 0 bases; unmatched junction bases: 10. In nucleotides, the CDR3 is TGTGCCAGCAGCCCACAGGGGTACTCATCCTCCTACAATGAGCAGTTCTTC. Protein: CASSPQGYSSSYNEQFF.

This clonotype was detected many times. This chain uses TRBV11-2 with TRBJ2-5; D unclear. Germline values: CDR1 SGHAT, CDR2 FQNNGV. CDR3 length: 12 residues. Trimming left V 0 bases short and J 2 bases short, with 1 base between. As DNA, the CDR3 is TGTGCCAGCAGCTTAGATCAAGAGACCCAGTACTTC. Translation: CASSLDQETQYF. The variable domain in full, with the rest retrieved from reference TRBV11-2 and TRBJ2-5, is EAGVAQSPRYKIIEKRQSVAFWCNPISGHATLYWYQQILGQGPKLLIQFQNNGVVDDSQLPKDRFSAERLKGVDSTLKIQPAKLEDSAVYLCASSLDQETQYFGPGTRLLVL.

This clonotype was detected ten times or more. The V gene is TRBV19, the J gene TRBJ2-5, with D possibly TRBD1 on 6 matching bases. V dropped 5 bases and J dropped 4 bases, with 11 bases sitting between them. Germline loops: CDR1 LNHDA, CDR2 SQIVND (reference sequence). The CDR3 contains 13 residues. CDR3 DNA sequence: TGTGCCAGTAGTGATACAGGGCGAGAGACCCAGTACTTC. Its protein product is CASSDTGRETQYF.

This clonotype has at least ten counts. In DNA, the CDR3 is TGCGCCAGCAGCCAATCGACAGGGGACTACGAGCAGTACTTC. As protein: CASSQSTGDYEQYF. The rearrangement joins TRBV4-1 to TRBJ2-7; 8 bases fit TRBD1. The CDR3 length is 14 residues. CDR1 is MGHRA, CDR2 YSYEKL, per germline. V was clipped by 2 bases and J by 3 bases; unmatched bases: 3.

This clonotype was recorded at least ten times. The rearrangement uses TRBV7-2 and TRBJ2-3; TRBD2 might be the D (6 bases). CDR1 is SGHTA and CDR2 is FQGNSA in the germline V gene. V shed 4 bases and J shed 6 bases, with 17 bases lying between them. The CDR3 totals 15 residues. For the CDR3, the DNA is TGTGCCAGCAGCTCGTCGGGACTCCTGGAGGATACGCAGTATTTT. It specifies CASSSSGLLEDTQYF.

This clonotype was seen repeatedly, ten times or more. This rearrangement joins TRBV5-1 to TRBJ2-7; D is undetermined. Trimming left V 5 bases short and J 4 bases short, with 13 bases between. The CDR3 is made up of 13 amino acids. Germline loops: CDR1 SGHRS, CDR2 YFSETQ. The CDR3 region is CASRTLGGYEQYF. In DNA, the CDR3 is TGCGCCAGCAGGACCTTGGGCGGTTACGAGCAGTACTTC.

This clonotype was detected ten times or more. The chain has TRBV5-5 and TRBJ1-1; weak D call: TRBD1 (5 bases). Per the germline V gene, CDR1 is SGHKS and CDR2 is YYEKEE (reference sequence). CDR3 length: 17 residues. V was pared by 4 bases and J by 0 bases, with 19 bases between. CDR3 nucleotide sequence: TGTGCCAGCAGCCCGGAATGGGGACGGACGGTGAACACTGAAGCTTTCTTT. It yields the protein CASSPEWGRTVNTEAFF. The full variable domain, in which reference TRBV5-5 and TRBJ1-1 provide the parts outside the CDR3, is DAGVTQSPTHLIKTRGQQVTLRCSPISGHKSVSWYQQVLGQGPQFIFQYYEKEERGRGNFPDRFSARQFPNYSSELNVNALLLGDSALYLCASSPEWGRTVNTEAFFGQGTRLTVV.

In the case of this clonotype: A much larger clone lies a single base off, so this may be a read error. The V gene is TRBV29-1, the J gene TRBJ2-7; D is unclear. V lost 7 bases and J 5 bases, leaving 12 bases between the germline ends. CDR1 and CDR2 from the germline V gene are SQVTM and ANQGSEA. The CDR3 spans 11 residues. This CDR3 reads CSARRLDEQYF. The DNA for the CDR3 is TGCAGCGCTCGCCGACTCGACGAGCAGTACTTC.

This clonotype has a count of ten or more. The junction shows a germline mismatch at one end, possibly a read error. The chain carries TRBV9 and TRBJ1-2; D call uncertain. The germline gives CDR1 SGDLS, CDR2 YYNGEE. This CDR3 comprises 13 residues. CDR3 sequence: CASSVEGKPASSF. The CDR3 DNA follows: TGTGCCAGCAGCGTTGAAGGGAAGCCAGCCTCTTCCTTC.

Many counts were recorded for this clonotype. The chain has TRBV30 and TRBJ1-4; 8 nucleotides line up with TRBD1. CDR1 is GTSNPN and CDR2 is SVGIG in the germline V gene (reference sequence). Losses at the gene ends were 8 bases for V and 5 bases for J; bases not matched to a gene: 10. The CDR3 spans 14 residues. DNA for the CDR3: TGTGCCCGGTCAGGGGGCAACCCCAATGAAAAACTGTTTTTT. Its protein is CARSGGNPNEKLFF.

In this sample, this clonotype turned up many times. This sequence joins TRBV19 and TRBJ2-1, with TRBD1 matching 7 bases. Per germline, CDR1 LNHDA and CDR2 SQIVND (reference sequence). The V gene end was trimmed by 5 bases and the J gene end by 4 bases; junction bases not matched to a gene: 5. The CDR3 loop spans 14 amino acids. CDR3 in amino acids: CASSPTGRYNEQFF. The CDR3 DNA sequence: TGTGCCAGTAGTCCGACAGGGCGTTACAATGAGCAGTTCTTC.

This clonotype has at least ten counts. The chain combines TRBV18 with TRBJ2-1; the match to TRBD2 covers 10 bases. There are 14 residues in the CDR3. The germline V gene has CDR1 KGHSH and CDR2 LQKENI. The V segment lost 3 bases and the J segment 7 bases; nucleotides outside the gene matches: 3. This CDR3 reads CASSPGLAKNEQFF. The CDR3, as DNA: TGTGCCAGCTCACCGGGACTAGCGAAAAATGAGCAGTTCTTC.

This clonotype was seen at least ten times. The chain joins TRBV7-9 to TRBJ1-4; D call uncertain. Germline V gene sequence: CDR1 SEHNR, CDR2 FQNEAQ (reference sequence). The CDR3 has 13 amino acids. Between the trimmed V and J ends, which lost 1 base and 7 bases, there was a span of 7 bases. The CDR3 is CASSLDIGEKLFF. The CDR3 nucleotides are TGTGCCAGCAGCTTAGACATCGGTGAAAAACTGTTTTTT.